This passage covers 23 T cell receptor beta chains from one sample sequenced in a study of blood T cell repertoires in COVID-19. TCRdb keeps only in-frame clones here, not all; method: immunoSEQ multiplex PCR. The table records 60,000 to 85,000 clones, 90% of them present only once. The sequenced sample consisted of peripheral blood. These receptors were collected from a man aged 50 to 60 with acute or convalescent COVID-19.

The V call is TRBV9, the J call TRBJ2-1; weak D call: TRBD1 (5 bases). Germline CDR1 is SGDLS and CDR2 is YYNGEE. The CDR3 contains 16 residues. Trimming removed 7 bases from V and 6 bases from J, with 23 bases in between. CDR3 loop: CASSSYRQLRGNEQFF. The DNA of the CDR3 is TGTGCCAGCTCTTCTTATCGACAGCTAAGGGGCAATGAGCAGTTCTTC.

The V and J genes are TRBV9 and TRBJ2-5; 8 nucleotides match TRBD1. Germline CDR1 reads SGDLS; CDR2 reads YYNGEE. With 2 bases clipped from V and 5 bases from J, the junction kept 8 bases outside the gene matches. The CDR3 covers 15 residues. The CDR3: CASSVTGAEGETQYF. CDR3 nucleotides: TGTGCCAGCAGCGTGACAGGGGCGGAGGGCGAGACCCAGTACTTC. The whole variable domain, remainder taken from reference TRBV9 and TRBJ2-5, is DSGVTQTPKHLITATGQRVTLRCSPRSGDLSVYWYQQSLDQGLQFLIQYYNGEERAKGNILERFSAQQFPDLHSELNLSSLELGDSALYFCASSVTGAEGETQYFGPGTRLLVL.

V and J are TRBV27 and TRBJ1-1; D unclear. Deletions cut 2 bases from V and 0 bases from J, with 10 bases between. The CDR3 consists of 15 residues. The germline CDR1 and CDR2 sequences are MNHEY and SMNVEV (reference sequence). The CDR3 nucleotides are TGTGCCAGCAGTTTAAGGAGTCGGCTGAACACTGAAGCTTTCTTT. It is translated as CASSLRSRLNTEAFF.

The chain has TRBV24-1 and TRBJ2-2, with D possibly TRBD2 on 6 matching bases. The CDR3 runs 16 residues. The germline V gene has CDR1 KGHDR and CDR2 SFDVKD. The V and J ends lost 1 base and 1 base respectively, with 9 bases between them. The CDR3 loop is CATSDLAGWNTGELFF. In nucleotides, the CDR3 is TGTGCCACCAGTGATTTAGCGGGCTGGAACACCGGGGAGCTGTTTTTT.

This clone was detected only once. This rearrangement joins TRBV27 to TRBJ1-1; D might be TRBD1 (6 bases). V gave up 3 bases and J gave up 1 base, with 6 bases separating them. Germline assignment: CDR1 MNHEY and CDR2 SMNVEV (reference sequence). This CDR3 spans 13 amino acids. The CDR3 loop reads CASSLTGNTEAFF. The CDR3 DNA reads as TGTGCCAGCAGTTTGACAGGGAACACTGAAGCTTTCTTT.

This clone was detected once. The chain couples TRBV7-6 to TRBJ2-1; 10 nucleotides match TRBD2. V was clipped by 1 base and J by 1 base; unmatched bases: 10. Germline CDR1 and CDR2: SGHVS and FNYEAQ. The CDR3 sequence is 19 residues long. CDR3 in amino acids: CASSLGVAGGLYSYNEQFF. The DNA of the CDR3 is TGTGCCAGCAGCTTAGGAGTAGCGGGGGGTCTCTATTCCTACAATGAGCAGTTCTTC.

The rearrangement joins TRBV13 to TRBJ1-2; 8 bases fit TRBD1. V dropped 3 bases and J dropped 0; count of bases not matched to a gene: 9. Germline lookup yields CDR1 PRHDT and CDR2 FYEKMQ (reference sequence). This CDR3 spans 17 amino acids. The CDR3 coding sequence is TGTGCCAGCAGCTTCGCAGGGGGCGCCGAAGCTAACTATGGCTACACCTTC. This translates into CASSFAGGAEANYGYTF.

V is TRBV13 and J is TRBJ2-6; 7 positions agree with TRBD1. Germline V CDR1 and CDR2: PRHDT, FYEKMQ (reference sequence). The J segment lost 4 bases and the V segment lost 5 bases, leaving 5 bases of the junction unmatched. The CDR3 sequence is 15 residues long. The CDR3 sequence: CASSPTGTGANVLTF. The CDR3 bases are TGTGCCAGCAGCCCGACAGGGACCGGGGCCAACGTCCTGACTTTC. Complete variable domain (other parts from reference TRBV13 and TRBJ2-6): AAGVIQSPRHLIKEKRETATLKCYPIPRHDTVYWYQQGPGQDPQFLISFYEKMQSDKGSIPDRFSAQQFSDYHSELNMSSLELGDSALYFCASSPTGTGANVLTFGAGSRLTVL.

This rearrangement joins TRBV4-2 to TRBJ2-2, with TRBD1 identical over 7 bases. The V gene's germline CDR1 is LGHNA and CDR2 YNFKEQ. This CDR3 has 14 amino acids. V gave up 6 bases and J gave up 1 base; unmatched junction bases: 2. The CDR3 DNA follows: TGTGCCAGCAGGGGACAGTTGAACACCGGGGAGCTGTTTTTT. Its protein is CASRGQLNTGELFF.

This chain connects TRBV20-1 to TRBJ2-7; a weak D match, TRBD1 (5 bases). This CDR3 has 11 residues. Germline CDR1 DFQATT, CDR2 SNEGSKA (reference sequence). The germline V and J ends were trimmed by 4 bases and 5 bases, with 9 bases remaining between them. The CDR3 nucleotides read TGCAGTGCTACGGCAGGGCACGAGCAGTACGTC. Its translation is CSATAGHEQYV.

This clone appeared once. The chain combines TRBV27 with TRBJ1-4; TRBD1 might be the D (5 bases). Between the trimmed V and J ends, which lost 3 bases and 2 bases, there was a span of 13 bases. Germline lookup yields CDR1 MNHEY and CDR2 SMNVEV (reference sequence). The CDR3 has 16 amino acids. CDR3 sequence: CASSFTRRGTNEKLFF. Written as DNA, the CDR3 is TGTGCCAGCAGTTTTACCAGGAGGGGCACTAATGAAAAACTGTTTTTT.

On this clone itself: Germline and junction disagree at one end, which may indicate a read error. The V gene is TRBV19, the J gene TRBJ2-7; 13 nucleotides align to TRBD2. The CDR3 totals 14 residues. Germline V gene data show CDR1 as LNHDA and CDR2 as SQIVND (reference sequence). CDR3 sequence (DNA): TGTGCCAGCAAAACTAGCGGGAGGGCCTATGAGCAGTACTTC. Translation gives CASKTSGRAYEQYF. The full variable domain, completed using reference TRBV19 and TRBJ2-7, is DGGITQSPKYLFRKEGQNVTLSCEQNLNHDAMYWYRQDPGQGLRLIYYSQIVNDFQKGDIAEGYSVSREKKESFPLTVTSAQKNPTAFYLCASKTSGRAYEQYFGPGTRLTVT.

This rearrangement joins TRBV11-2 to TRBJ2-1; 12 bases align to TRBD2. V was pared by 5 bases and J by 8 bases, with 7 bases of the junction left unmatched. The length of the CDR3 is 15 residues. The germline gives CDR1 SGHAT, CDR2 FQNNGV. The CDR3 region is CASSPTSGGMDEQFF. CDR3 bases: TGTGCCAGCAGCCCAACTAGCGGGGGGATGGATGAGCAGTTCTTC.

This clone was picked up a small number of times. The J gene is TRBJ1-2, the V gene TRBV6-5; D unresolved. V was cut by 5 bases and J by 8 bases, with 15 bases left in between. Per germline, CDR1 MNHEY and CDR2 SVGAGI. The CDR3 has 13 amino acids. The CDR3 here is CASSPGSPAGYTF. The CDR3 coding sequence is TGTGCCAGCAGTCCGGGATCTCCGGCGGGCTACACCTTC.

The rearrangement links TRBV21-1 to TRBJ2-4; TRBD2 was called by the table and not checked on the DNA. TRBV21-1 is termed a pseudogene. The CDR3 has 16 amino acids. CDR3 in DNA: TGTGCCAGCAGCCGGACTAGCGTCATAGCCAAAAACATTCAGTACTTC. Residues: CASSRTSVIAKNIQYF.

The chain employs TRBV28 and TRBJ2-1, with 7 bases identical to TRBD2. Germline assignment: CDR1 MDHEN and CDR2 SYDVKM. This CDR3 has 13 amino acids. J lost 2 bases, V lost 6 bases, and 1 base had no gene match. CDR3: CASRGTTYNEQFF. CDR3 nucleotides: TGTGCCAGCAGGGGGACTACCTACAATGAGCAGTTCTTC.

The chain combines TRBV19 with TRBJ1-3; no clear D. The germline V gene has CDR1 LNHDA and CDR2 SQIVND (reference sequence). This CDR3 is 12 amino acids long. Deletions cut 10 bases from V and 7 bases from J, with 14 bases between. CDR3 DNA sequence: TGTGCCATTTCTAGTGGCCGGAACACCATATATTTT. As protein: CAISSGRNTIYF.

This chain uses TRBV10-3 with TRBJ2-3, with 9 bases identical to TRBD1. The CDR3 has 14 amino acids. Germline-derived CDR1 and CDR2 are ENHRY and SYGVKD. The V and J ends lost 8 bases and 3 bases, in that order; junction bases with no gene match: 6. CDR3 in amino acids: CAIARQGGTDTQYF. The CDR3 nucleotides are TGTGCCATCGCCCGACAGGGGGGGACAGATACGCAGTATTTT.

The chain is built from TRBV21-1 and TRBJ1-5; TRBD1, as called in the table, went unchecked against the DNA. TRBV21-1 is reported as a pseudogene. The length of the CDR3 is 13 residues. The CDR3 bases are TGTGCCAGCAGCAAACAGGGGTACCAGCCCCAGCATTTT. Amino acid sequence: CASSKQGYQPQHF.

The V call is TRBV12-3 or TRBV12-4, the J call TRBJ2-3; D may be TRBD2 (6 bases). CDR3 size: 13 residues. Deletions cut 1 base from V and 8 bases from J, with 10 bases between. DNA for the CDR3: TGTGCCAGCAGTTTAGTGGGCGGGGCTACGCAGTATTTT. Translated, it gives CASSLVGGATQYF.

The genes are TRBV7-3 and TRBJ1-4, with TRBD1 identical over 9 bases. There are 15 residues in the CDR3. The V and J ends lost 5 bases and 8 bases, in that order; junction bases with no gene match: 9. Germline lookup yields CDR1 SGHTA and CDR2 FQGTGA. The CDR3: CASSQNRGLGEKLFF. Here the CDR3 DNA reads TGTGCCAGCAGCCAAAACAGGGGGCTCGGGGAAAAACTGTTTTTT.

The CDR3 DNA follows: TGTGCCAGCGGACACTCACAGGGGGTCCAGGATACGCAGTATTTT. Translating gives CASGHSQGVQDTQYF. The V call is TRBV9, the J call TRBJ2-3; 8 bases align to TRBD1. CDR3 size: 15 residues. With 7 bases clipped from V and 6 bases from J, the junction kept 13 bases outside the gene matches. CDR1 is SGDLS and CDR2 is YYNGEE in the germline V gene.

The CDR3 reads CASSQSLPEYGYTF. The CDR3 region has the DNA TGCGCCAGCAGCCAATCCCTACCTGAGTATGGCTACACCTTC. The rearrangement links TRBV4-3 to TRBJ1-2; no clear D. Germline CDR1 reads LGHNA; CDR2 reads YSLEER. The CDR3 consists of 14 residues. Between the trimmed V and J ends, which lost 2 bases and 5 bases, there was a span of 12 bases.